The 16 T cell receptor beta chains below all came from one sample that was sequenced in a study of blood T cell repertoires in COVID-19. Only in-frame clones appear in the TCRdb table, and some are missing; sequencing was by immunoSEQ multiplex PCR. This sample carries roughly 290,000 clones, approximately 90% of them seen once, and the ten largest clones take about 5.7%. The sample taken for sequencing was PBMCs or T cells enriched from blood (not recorded which). The source of these receptors is a middle-aged woman who had recovered from COVID-19.

The chain links TRBV6-2 or TRBV6-3 to TRBJ1-1; perhaps TRBD1 as D (6 bases). V shed 4 bases and J shed 5 bases, with 8 bases lying between them. The CDR3 is 12 amino acids. Germline assignment: CDR1 MNHEY and CDR2 SVGEGT. CDR3 nucleotide sequence: TGTGCCAGCAGTTTCGGACAGACTGAAGCTTTCTTT. This translates into CASSFGQTEAFF.

The chain joins TRBV7-2 to TRBJ1-3; possibly TRBD1 for D (6 bases). Germline V lookup: CDR1 SGHTA, CDR2 FQGNSA. The germline V and J ends were trimmed by 5 bases and 4 bases, with 12 bases remaining between them. This CDR3 region has 14 residues. The CDR3: CASSRDNLGNTIYF. The CDR3 DNA is TGTGCCAGCAGCCGGGACAATCTGGGAAACACCATATATTTT.

This sequence joins TRBV3-1 (or the pseudogene TRBV3-2) and TRBJ1-5; D is uncertain. CDR1 and CDR2 (germline): LGHDT, YNNKEL (reference sequence). The CDR3 runs 13 residues. Trimming shortened V by 1 base and J by 11 bases, and 12 bases separated the two germline ends. The CDR3 spells CASSQGVEGAQHF. CDR3 in DNA: TGTGCCAGCAGCCAAGGAGTAGAGGGTGCCCAGCATTTT.

The chain employs TRBV20-1 and TRBJ1-1; D not resolved. This CDR3 is 11 amino acids long. Germline V gene sequence: CDR1 DFQATT, CDR2 SNEGSKA (reference sequence). V was cut by 5 bases and J by 7 bases, with 11 bases left in between. The CDR3: CSAGREGEAFF. DNA of the CDR3: TGCAGTGCTGGGAGGGAGGGTGAAGCTTTCTTT.

The chain couples TRBV13 to TRBJ2-7; 7 bases match TRBD2. Per germline, CDR1 PRHDT and CDR2 FYEKMQ (reference sequence). V lost 7 bases, J lost 6 bases, and 12 bases stayed unmatched. This CDR3 contains 14 residues. CDR3 DNA sequence: TGTGCCAGCACCCAATGGCGGGAGTCGCGCGAGCAGTACTTC. This codes for CASTQWRESREQYF.

The table lists this clone with a count of one. The V gene is TRBV13, the J gene TRBJ1-5; TRBD1 might be the D (6 bases). Germline V gene data show CDR1 as PRHDT and CDR2 as FYEKMQ (reference sequence). The CDR3 sequence is 17 residues long. The V and J ends lost 5 bases and 0 bases respectively, with 17 bases between them. CDR3 sequence (DNA): TGTGCCAGCAGCCCCCGCCGGGGGGCATATAGCAATCAGCCCCAGCATTTT. This gives the protein CASSPRRGAYSNQPQHF.

The chain links TRBV6-5 to TRBJ1-1, with TRBD1 as a possible D gene (5 bases). Trimming cost V 2 bases and J 8 bases, with 15 bases left between them. The CDR3 contains 14 residues. CDR1 and CDR2 (germline): MNHEY, SVGAGI. Here the CDR3 DNA reads TGTGCCAGCAGTTACGAAACCGGGCGGGGGGAAGCTTTCTTT. Translating it yields CASSYETGRGEAFF.

The chain couples TRBV19 to TRBJ2-1; 8 nucleotides agree with TRBD2. This CDR3 region has 11 residues. The germline CDR1 and CDR2 sequences are LNHDA and SQIVND (reference sequence). V lost 7 bases to trimming and J lost 11 bases; unmatched junction nucleotides: 4. DNA of the CDR3: TGTGCCAGTACCAATAGCGGGAAGCAGTTCTTC. It translates to CASTNSGKQFF.

V is TRBV28 and J is TRBJ2-1; TRBD2 might be the D (5 bases). The CDR3 is 15 amino acids. The ends were cut back, 6 bases at V and 1 base at J, with 13 bases in the middle. Germline loops: CDR1 MDHEN, CDR2 SYDVKM. The CDR3 here is CASRPHGISYNEQFF. CDR3 nucleotide sequence: TGTGCCAGCAGACCCCACGGGATATCCTACAATGAGCAGTTCTTC.

The rearrangement joins TRBV6-5 to TRBJ2-2, with 7 bases matching TRBD1. Germline values: CDR1 MNHEY, CDR2 SVGAGI. V gave up 6 bases and J gave up 5 bases; unmatched junction bases: 3. The CDR3 spans 13 residues. The CDR3 sequence is CASRGGATGELFF. The CDR3 DNA follows: TGTGCCAGCAGAGGGGGCGCGACCGGGGAGCTGTTTTTT.

This chain links TRBV12-3 or TRBV12-4 with TRBJ2-7; TRBD2 matches at 7 bases. CDR3 size: 13 residues. V lost 4 bases and J lost 3; bases outside the gene matches: 3. CDR3 DNA sequence: TGTGCCAGCAGTTCAGGGAGGGGCTACGAGCAGTACTTC. Protein: CASSSGRGYEQYF.

This chain uses TRBV18 with TRBJ2-5; TRBD1 might be the D (6 bases). Per the germline V gene, CDR1 is KGHSH and CDR2 is LQKENI. The CDR3 extends over 13 amino acids. V dropped 6 bases and J dropped 1 base, with 9 bases sitting between them. CDR3 DNA sequence: TGTGCCAGCTCCAACAGGGCCCAAGAGACCCAGTACTTC. Encoded protein: CASSNRAQETQYF. The complete variable domain, with remaining parts taken from reference TRBV18 and TRBJ2-5, reads NAGVMQNPRHLVRRRGQEARLRCSPMKGHSHVYWYRQLPEEGLKFMVYLQKENIIDESGMPKERFSAEFPKEGPSILRIQQVVRGDSAAYFCASSNRAQETQYFGPGTRLLVL.

The chain carries TRBV30 and TRBJ2-1; the match to TRBD2 covers 10 bases. The V gene's germline CDR1 is GTSNPN and CDR2 SVGIG (reference sequence). The CDR3 is 15 residues long. Losses at the gene ends were 0 bases for V and 10 bases for J; bases not matched to a gene: 9. DNA for the CDR3: TGTGCCTGGAGTGTAATAGCGGGAGGAGTAAAGGAGCAGTTCTTC. It yields the protein CAWSVIAGGVKEQFF.

This clone has a single count. The chain carries TRBV19 and TRBJ2-5; D gene unclear. V dropped 5 bases and J dropped 9 bases, with 19 bases sitting between them. The CDR3 has 14 residues. The germline CDR1 and CDR2 sequences are LNHDA and SQIVND (reference sequence). CDR3 coding DNA: TGTGCCAGTAGTTTACCAACCCCTCCGGCGGCCCAGTACTTC. Translating it yields CASSLPTPPAAQYF.

This clone showed up just a few times. DNA of the CDR3: TGTGCCAGCACGGGAGACTATGGCTACACCTTC. Its protein is CASTGDYGYTF. The rearrangement uses TRBV6-5 and TRBJ1-2, with D hard to call. Per germline, CDR1 MNHEY and CDR2 SVGAGI. V was clipped by 7 bases and J by 3 bases, with 6 bases between them. The CDR3 has 11 residues.

This chain joins TRBV15 and TRBJ2-3; 7 nucleotides agree with TRBD2. The CDR3 runs to 15 residues. Germline CDR1 LNHNV, CDR2 YYDKDF (reference sequence). V shed 1 base and J 6 bases; nucleotides not matched to a gene: 7. The CDR3: CATSRAPIAGDTQYF. The DNA of the CDR3 is TGTGCCACCAGCAGAGCCCCTATAGCGGGTGATACGCAGTATTTT.